A single T cell receptor (beta chain) is shown here with its context. Its matching antigen is unknown. TCRdb's copy holds only in-frame clones and misses some; the assay was immunoSEQ multiplex PCR. The sample consists of about 26,000 clones, under 85% of them appearing once. The sample belongs to a study of a mutant IDH1 vaccine in newly diagnosed glioma. About the research overall: Across weeks 1, 3, 5, 7, 11, 15, 19 and 23, patients received a vaccination each time, eight in all. Males made up 62.5% and females about 38% of treated patients, whose mean age was about 37 years. Before enrollment, patients got radiotherapy alone, temozolomide alone, or mostly the combination. Study-wide points: Seemingly, pseudoprogression had no relation to changes in the top peripheral T cell clonotypes.

J was trimmed by 2 bases and V by 4 bases; bases with no gene match: 12. Germline V gene lookup returns CDR1 LNHDA and CDR2 SQIVND (reference sequence). The CDR3 length is 17 residues. Indicated time point: week 5, during vaccination. What each vaccine dose contained was 300 ug of mutant IDH1 20-mer peptide, accompanied by topical imiquimod. The source was PBMCs, collected from a glioma patient whose treatment included an IDH1 peptide vaccine. The sequence was obtained from a middle-aged man with glioma. Some clones in this sample may be carry-over from other donors' samples. V gene TRBV19 combines with J gene TRBJ2-5; 8 bases fit TRBD1. CDR3 amino acids: CASSTYGPTGGQETQYF. The CDR3 DNA sequence: TGTGCCAGTAGTACCTACGGACCCACAGGGGGTCAAGAGACCCAGTACTTC.